This T cell receptor (beta chain) was captured in a study of blood T cell repertoires in COVID-19. Overall study: Acute and convalescent COVID-19 specimens originated in the United States, Italy and Spain.

The sample holds one count of this clone. In germline, CDR1 is SGHTA, CDR2 FQGTGA. The CDR3 length is 16 residues. Germline trimming cut 1 base from V and 1 base from J; bases unmatched to any gene: 3. In the authors' workflow: From reference gene primer amplification, estimates of nucleated cell counts were derived. Assay used: immunoSEQ multiplex PCR; TCRdb lists only in-frame clones, some missing. That table is the source of V, J and clone size, and D and trimming were worked out from the DNA. The sample lists about 200,000 clones, roughly 80% occurring once. Sequenced material: peripheral blood. This sequence originates from a woman of 80 years or more with acute or convalescent COVID-19. The gene calls are TRBV7-3 and TRBJ2-2, with TRBD2 matching over 7 bases. CDR3 amino acids: CASSLNPSGNTGELFF. CDR3 bases: TGTGCCAGCAGCTTAAATCCTAGCGGGAACACCGGGGAGCTGTTTTTT.